The clone carrying this TCR beta chain showed up just a few times. Its antigen is currently unknown. The data originate from a study of blood T cells in healthy people across ages. Germline V gene sequence: CDR1 LGHNA, CDR2 YSLEER. Trimming removed 0 bases from V and 2 bases from J, with 13 bases in between. This CDR3 contains 16 residues. Sample-barcoded 5' priming and a J-beta primer mix drove a second PCR of about 7 to 11 cycles. Samples each returned at least 2.5 million CDR3-containing paired-end reads. TCRdb used MiXCR to reprocess the 5' RACE reads, holding one entry per CDR3 protein. Of around 1,000,000 distinct CDR3 sequences in the sample, 35% to 40% were seen once. Points from the study as a whole: Estimated diversity, derived from one million T cells, was regarded as an underestimate. Age brought a roughly linear fall in TCR beta diversity measured per million T cells.

This chain connects TRBV4-3 to TRBJ1-2, with D uncertain. This clonotype was sampled from a young man in good health. The sample comprised blood. CDR3 amino acids: CASSQDPPPSNYGYTF. The DNA for the CDR3 is TGCGCCAGCAGCCAAGATCCCCCCCCATCCAACTATGGCTACACCTTC.